A selection of T cell receptor beta chains follows, all from one sample in a study of cytomegalovirus exposure and HLA in healthy donors. Profiled with immunoSEQ multiplex PCR; TCRdb holds only in-frame clones, not every one. This table holds roughly 90,000 clones, around 80% found once. Sequencing input: PBMCs. The receptors come from a young man in good health and CMV-seronegative. Each CDR3 is given with its conserved first and last residue. Each record gives: D gene, V gene, J gene, clone size, CDR3 DNA, CDR3 protein. A D gene is named only where the DNA matches it firmly. Part of the rows lack a size; the others show once, few, many or a class for expanded clones.

d_call: NA
v_call: TRBV2
j_call: TRBJ2-7
clone_size: NA
cdr3_nt: TGTGCCAGCAGTGAATTAGCGGCACCCTACGAGCAGTACTTC
cdr3_aa: CASSELAAPYEQYF

d_call: TRBD2
v_call: TRBV29-1
j_call: TRBJ2-3
clone_size: NA
cdr3_nt: TGCAGCGTTTATAGCGGGGTACGAACAGATACGCAGTATTTT
cdr3_aa: CSVYSGVRTDTQYF

d_call: TRBD1
v_call: TRBV7-3
j_call: TRBJ2-1
clone_size: NA
cdr3_nt: TGTGCCAGCAGCGCGACAGGGAATGAGCAGTTCTTC
cdr3_aa: CASSATGNEQFF

d_call: TRBD1
v_call: TRBV7-9
j_call: TRBJ2-2
clone_size: NA
cdr3_nt: TGTGCCAGCAGCCGGACGACAGGGAGAAGCACCGGGGAGCTGTTTTTT
cdr3_aa: CASSRTTGRSTGELFF

d_call: TRBD1
v_call: TRBV5-1
j_call: TRBJ1-2
clone_size: once
cdr3_nt: TGCGCCAGCAGCGCGGGACAGAGGGCCGGCTACACCTTC
cdr3_aa: CASSAGQRAGYTF

d_call: NA
v_call: TRBV18
j_call: TRBJ1-1
clone_size: NA
cdr3_nt: TGTGCCAGCTCGCGGGCGGGGGGATTGAACACTGAAGCTTTCTTT
cdr3_aa: CASSRAGGLNTEAFF

d_call: NA
v_call: TRBV13
j_call: TRBJ2-2
clone_size: NA
cdr3_nt: TGTGCCAGCAGGGACTCCGGGGAGCTGTTTTTT
cdr3_aa: CASRDSGELFF

d_call: TRBD1
v_call: TRBV6-6
j_call: TRBJ1-5
clone_size: NA
cdr3_nt: TGTGCCAGCACGGGACAGAAGTATAGCAATCAGCCCCAGCATTTT
cdr3_aa: CASTGQKYSNQPQHF

d_call: NA
v_call: TRBV5-4
j_call: TRBJ1-1
clone_size: few
cdr3_nt: TGTGCCAGCAGCCGAACTCCGGGGGATGGCACTGAAGCTTTCTTT
cdr3_aa: CASSRTPGDGTEAFF

d_call: TRBD2
v_call: TRBV9
j_call: TRBJ2-7
clone_size: few
cdr3_nt: TGTGCCAGCAGCGTCTCCGGGGAGGGCGAGCAGTACTTC
cdr3_aa: CASSVSGEGEQYF

d_call: TRBD1
v_call: TRBV5-4
j_call: TRBJ2-1
clone_size: NA
cdr3_nt: TGTGCCAGCAGCTTGGGAGGGGGCTCTCGCTCCTACAATGAGCAGTTCTTC
cdr3_aa: CASSLGGGSRSYNEQFF

d_call: NA
v_call: TRBV6-4
j_call: TRBJ2-1
clone_size: NA
cdr3_nt: TGTGCCAGCAGTGAGAAAGGGGATAGCTACAATGAGCAGTTCTTC
cdr3_aa: CASSEKGDSYNEQFF

d_call: NA
v_call: TRBV19
j_call: TRBJ2-7
clone_size: NA
cdr3_nt: TGTGCCAGTAGTATCGTTTTAGCTAAAGGTCGCTACGAGCAGTACTTC
cdr3_aa: CASSIVLAKGRYEQYF

d_call: TRBD2
v_call: TRBV10-2
j_call: TRBJ2-1
clone_size: NA
cdr3_nt: TGCGCCAGCAGCGAACCGGGACTAGCGAGAAGAAATCGGAATGAGCAGTTCTTC
cdr3_aa: CASSEPGLARRNRNEQFF

d_call: NA
v_call: TRBV9
j_call: TRBJ2-1
clone_size: NA
cdr3_nt: TGTGCCAGCAGCTCCCCGGGGGACTCCTACAATGAGCAGTTCTTC
cdr3_aa: CASSSPGDSYNEQFF

d_call: NA
v_call: TRBV6-5
j_call: TRBJ2-3
clone_size: NA
cdr3_nt: TGTGCCAGCAGTAACCGGGACTTCACAGATACGCAGTATTTT
cdr3_aa: CASSNRDFTDTQYF

d_call: TRBD1
v_call: TRBV27
j_call: TRBJ1-2
clone_size: NA
cdr3_nt: TGTGCCAGCAGCCTAAAACAGGGGGATGGCTATGGCTACACCTTC
cdr3_aa: CASSLKQGDGYGYTF

d_call: TRBD1
v_call: TRBV7-2
j_call: TRBJ1-4
clone_size: NA
cdr3_nt: TGTGCCAGCAGCCGACAGGGGACTAATGAAAAACTGTTTTTT
cdr3_aa: CASSRQGTNEKLFF

d_call: NA
v_call: TRBV2
j_call: TRBJ1-1
clone_size: few
cdr3_nt: TGTGCCAGCAGGGAGGAGGTTGGAGCTTTCTTT
cdr3_aa: CASREEVGAFF

d_call: NA
v_call: TRBV7-9
j_call: TRBJ1-5
clone_size: NA
cdr3_nt: TGTGCCAGCAGCAGTAGCCGGGATTATAGCAATCAGCCCCAGCATTTT
cdr3_aa: CASSSSRDYSNQPQHF

d_call: NA
v_call: TRBV29-1
j_call: TRBJ2-7
clone_size: NA
cdr3_nt: TGCAGCGTTGAGGACAGTTACGAGCAGTACTTC
cdr3_aa: CSVEDSYEQYF

d_call: NA
v_call: TRBV29-1
j_call: TRBJ1-4
clone_size: NA
cdr3_nt: TGCAGCGTTACGAGTTCCGCTAATGAAAAACTGTTTTTT
cdr3_aa: CSVTSSANEKLFF

d_call: NA
v_call: TRBV6-5
j_call: TRBJ1-1
clone_size: NA
cdr3_nt: TGTGCCAGCAGCCCTCCCGCGATTGGCACTGAAGCTTTCTTT
cdr3_aa: CASSPPAIGTEAFF

d_call: TRBD2
v_call: TRBV28
j_call: TRBJ2-1
clone_size: NA
cdr3_nt: TGTGCCAGCAGTTCAGCGGGGGGATACAATGAGCAGTTCTTC
cdr3_aa: CASSSAGGYNEQFF

d_call: TRBD2
v_call: TRBV7-3
j_call: TRBJ2-2
clone_size: NA
cdr3_nt: TGTGCCAGCAGGGATAGCGGGCAACTCGGGGAGCTGTTTTTT
cdr3_aa: CASRDSGQLGELFF

d_call: TRBD2
v_call: TRBV7-9
j_call: TRBJ2-5
clone_size: NA
cdr3_nt: TGTGCCAGCAGCTTAAGCGGGGGACACCAAGAGACCCAGTACTTC
cdr3_aa: CASSLSGGHQETQYF

d_call: NA
v_call: TRBV4-1
j_call: TRBJ1-5
clone_size: few
cdr3_nt: TGCGCCAGCAGCCAGACTGATAGCAATCAGCCCCAGCATTTT
cdr3_aa: CASSQTDSNQPQHF

d_call: NA
v_call: TRBV2
j_call: TRBJ2-3
clone_size: NA
cdr3_nt: TGTGCCAGCAGTGAGTTTCGGAGATTTGGGGATACGCAGTATTTT
cdr3_aa: CASSEFRRFGDTQYF

d_call: NA
v_call: TRBV15
j_call: TRBJ1-6
clone_size: NA
cdr3_nt: TGTGCCACCAGCGGGGGGGCGAAAAGGTCACCCCTCCACTTT
cdr3_aa: CATSGGAKRSPLHF

d_call: NA
v_call: TRBV5-1
j_call: TRBJ2-1
clone_size: NA
cdr3_nt: TGCGCCAGCAGCCCTCCTAGCGATGAGCAGTTCTTC
cdr3_aa: CASSPPSDEQFF

d_call: NA
v_call: TRBV11-2
j_call: TRBJ1-2
clone_size: NA
cdr3_nt: TGTGCCAGCAGCTTAGCTCCAGGGCTGGTGGTTGGCTACACCTTC
cdr3_aa: CASSLAPGLVVGYTF

d_call: TRBD1
v_call: TRBV7-9
j_call: TRBJ2-7
clone_size: NA
cdr3_nt: TGTTCCAGCAGCACCAGCCGGGACAGGGGTCCCTACGAGCAGTACTTC
cdr3_aa: CSSSTSRDRGPYEQYF

d_call: NA
v_call: TRBV7-9
j_call: TRBJ2-5
clone_size: NA
cdr3_nt: TGTGCCAGCAGCTTTGTCACTGCGCAAGAGACCCAGTACTTC
cdr3_aa: CASSFVTAQETQYF

d_call: NA
v_call: TRBV18
j_call: TRBJ2-7
clone_size: NA
cdr3_nt: TGTGCCAGCTCAAAGTCGGCGGGCGAGCAGTACTTC
cdr3_aa: CASSKSAGEQYF